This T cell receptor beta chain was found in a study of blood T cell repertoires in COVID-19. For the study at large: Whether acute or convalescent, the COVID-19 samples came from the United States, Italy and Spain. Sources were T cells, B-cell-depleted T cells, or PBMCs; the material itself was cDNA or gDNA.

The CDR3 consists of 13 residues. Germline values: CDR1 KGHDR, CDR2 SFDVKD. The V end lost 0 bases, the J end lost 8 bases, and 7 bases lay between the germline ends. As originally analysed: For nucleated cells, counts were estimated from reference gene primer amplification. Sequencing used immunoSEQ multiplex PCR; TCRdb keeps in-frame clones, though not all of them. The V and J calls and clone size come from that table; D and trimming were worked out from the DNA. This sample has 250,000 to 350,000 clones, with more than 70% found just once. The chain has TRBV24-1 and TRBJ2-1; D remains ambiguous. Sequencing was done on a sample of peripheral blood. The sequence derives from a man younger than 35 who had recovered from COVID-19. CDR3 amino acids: CATSDLFGDEQFF. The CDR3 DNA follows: TGTGCCACCAGTGATTTGTTTGGAGATGAGCAGTTCTTC.